This TCR beta chain was documented in a study of somatic mutations in cytotoxic T cells in rheumatoid arthritis. The length of the CDR3 is 17 residues. Per germline, CDR1 SGHVS and CDR2 FQNEAQ. The junction had 15 bases not matched to a gene; V was cut back by 8 bases and J by 7 bases. Repertoires were generated with immunoSEQ multiplex PCR, while TCRdb's copy carries only in-frame clones and drops some. The sample shows about 18,000 clones, 70% to 85% of them seen only once. The sequenced sample consisted of CD8+ T cells sorted from blood. V usage is TRBV7-8 and J usage is TRBJ2-1; TRBD2 aligns across 12 bases. The origin of this receptor is an adult with rheumatoid arthritis. In DNA, the CDR3 is TGTGCCAGCTCGGACTGGACTAGCGGGAATAAAAGGAATGAGCAGTTCTTC. The encoded protein is CASSDWTSGNKRNEQFF.